A selection of T cell receptor beta chains follows, all from one sample in a study of blood T cell repertoires in COVID-19. Sequencing was performed with immunoSEQ multiplex PCR; in TCRdb, only in-frame clones are kept and a portion is missing. Here the sample spans fewer than 300,000 clones, approximately 85% being singletons. The source material was PBMCs or T cells enriched from blood (not recorded which). The receptors originated from a woman younger than 45 who had recovered from COVID-19. Both conserved end residues are part of each CDR3. D genes are given only for firm matches. Expanded clones get a size class; other rows say once, few or many, or leave the size out.

D gene	V gene	J gene	clone size	CDR3 DNA	CDR3 protein
NA	TRBV6-5	TRBJ2-4	NA	TGTGCCAGCAGTCCTGAGGACATTCAGTACTTC	CASSPEDIQYF
NA	TRBV5-4	TRBJ2-6	NA	TGTGCCAGCAGCCGGCCTGAGGGGGTTCCTGGGGCCAACGTCCTGACTTTC	CASSRPEGVPGANVLTF
NA	TRBV28	TRBJ1-2	NA	TGTGCCAGCAGTTTCGCGGGAGGAGGCTACACCTTC	CASSFAGGGYTF
NA	TRBV3-1/TRBV3-2	TRBJ1-2	NA	TGTGCCAGCAGCACAGGACACCTCTACACCTTC	CASSTGHLYTF
NA	TRBV2	TRBJ1-4	NA	TGTGCCAGCAGGGAACGGGGGGCCAGCCAAAATGAAAAACTGTTTTTT	CASRERGASQNEKLFF
TRBD1	TRBV6-5	TRBJ2-7	once	TGTGCCAGCAGTTACTCGATTACTGGACAGGGCTACGAGCAGTACTTC	CASSYSITGQGYEQYF
TRBD1	TRBV7-2	TRBJ1-1	NA	TGTGCCAGCAGCTGGGGGACAGCTAACACTGAAGCTTTCTTT	CASSWGTANTEAFF
NA	TRBV12-2	TRBJ1-1	NA	TGTGCAAGTCGCTTAGGCACAGGGCCGCACACTGAAGCTTTCTTT	CASRLGTGPHTEAFF
TRBD1	TRBV3-1/TRBV3-2	TRBJ2-7	NA	TGTGCCAGCAGCTTACCGGGACAGGGAATGAACGAGCAGTACTTC	CASSLPGQGMNEQYF
NA	TRBV5-6	TRBJ2-2	NA	TGTGCCAGCAGCCCCGACAGCACCGGGGAGCTGTTTTTT	CASSPDSTGELFF
TRBD1	TRBV5-1	TRBJ2-5	NA	TGCGCCAGCAGCTTGGGGACAGGGCCGGAAGAGACCCAGTACTTC	CASSLGTGPEETQYF
TRBD2	TRBV3-1/TRBV3-2	TRBJ2-5	NA	TGTGCCAGCAGCCCATCCCCCTTGAGCGGGAGTGACGAGACCCAGTACTTC	CASSPSPLSGSDETQYF
TRBD1	TRBV28	TRBJ2-7	NA	TGTGCCAGCAGTTACCCCGGGACAGGGAACTACGAGCAGTACTTC	CASSYPGTGNYEQYF
TRBD1	TRBV4-1	TRBJ1-5	NA	TGCGCCAGCAGCCAGGAAGACAGGGGCACTCAGCCCCAGCATTTT	CASSQEDRGTQPQHF
NA	TRBV12-3/TRBV12-4	TRBJ1-2	NA	TGTGCCAGCAGTTCATCCTATGGCTACACCTTC	CASSSSYGYTF
NA	TRBV5-6	TRBJ1-4	NA	TGTGCCAGCAGCTTGGCCGGTCCTCCAACTAATGAAAAACTGTTTTTT	CASSLAGPPTNEKLFF
NA	TRBV7-9	TRBJ2-5	NA	TGTGCCAGCAGCCCCCGACGGGACATCCGGGCTGTGGGCGAGACCCAGTACTTC	CASSPRRDIRAVGETQYF
NA	TRBV5-5	TRBJ1-1	NA	TGTGCCAGCAGCTCGATGGAGGCTAAGGCTGAAGCTTTCTTT	CASSSMEAKAEAFF
NA	TRBV27	TRBJ1-2	NA	TGTGCCAGCAGTCAGAGCAGAGGGAGCTATAACTATGGCTACACCTTC	CASSQSRGSYNYGYTF
TRBD1	TRBV19	TRBJ2-3	once	TGTGCCAGTAGTATAACCCCCGGGACAGATGCAGGAGGCACAGATACGCAGTATTTT	CASSITPGTDAGGTDTQYF
NA	TRBV29-1	TRBJ1-2	NA	TGCAGCGTTCCAGGGAACTATGGCTACACCTTC	CSVPGNYGYTF
TRBD1	TRBV27	TRBJ1-4	NA	TGTGCCAGCAGTCCAGGACAGGCTGGACATGAAAAACTGTTTTTT	CASSPGQAGHEKLFF
NA	TRBV10-3	TRBJ2-7	NA	TGTGCCATCAGTGAGTCGGGAGTCTACGAGCAGTACTTC	CAISESGVYEQYF
TRBD1	TRBV30	TRBJ1-4	NA	TGTGCCTGGAGTGTACAACCCGACAGGGGGCGCCCTGAAAAACTGTTTTTT	CAWSVQPDRGRPEKLFF
NA	TRBV7-8	TRBJ1-5	NA	TGTGCCAGCAGCCCCGGACAGAGGCACCAGCCCCAGCATTTT	CASSPGQRHQPQHF
TRBD1	TRBV18	TRBJ1-1	NA	TGTGCCAGCTCAGCACAGACAGGGCGGAACACTGAAGCTTTCTTT	CASSAQTGRNTEAFF
NA	TRBV2	TRBJ1-2	NA	TGTGCCAGCACGGGCGGGGAAAACTATGGCTACACCTTC	CASTGGENYGYTF
TRBD2	TRBV11-2	TRBJ2-3	NA	TGTGCCAGCAGCTTAGGGTTAGCGGGAGCCACAGATACGCAGTATTTT	CASSLGLAGATDTQYF
NA	TRBV2	TRBJ1-5	NA	TGTGCCAGCAGACGGGGAAATGCGAATCAGCCCCAGCATTTT	CASRRGNANQPQHF
TRBD2	TRBV10-2	TRBJ2-1	NA	TGCGCCAGCAGTGAGGCTGGCGGGGGTCGGGATGAGCAGTTCTTC	CASSEAGGGRDEQFF
NA	TRBV28	TRBJ2-3	once	TGTGCCAGCAGTTTAAAGTATTCGGGCACAGATACGCAGTATTTT	CASSLKYSGTDTQYF
TRBD1	TRBV28	TRBJ1-5	NA	TGTGCCAGCAGGGGCCCAGGGGACAGGAGTAATCAGCCCCAGCATTTT	CASRGPGDRSNQPQHF
NA	TRBV29-1	TRBJ2-7	NA	TGCAGCGCCGGGGGTCGCGCCTACGAGCAGTACTTC	CSAGGRAYEQYF